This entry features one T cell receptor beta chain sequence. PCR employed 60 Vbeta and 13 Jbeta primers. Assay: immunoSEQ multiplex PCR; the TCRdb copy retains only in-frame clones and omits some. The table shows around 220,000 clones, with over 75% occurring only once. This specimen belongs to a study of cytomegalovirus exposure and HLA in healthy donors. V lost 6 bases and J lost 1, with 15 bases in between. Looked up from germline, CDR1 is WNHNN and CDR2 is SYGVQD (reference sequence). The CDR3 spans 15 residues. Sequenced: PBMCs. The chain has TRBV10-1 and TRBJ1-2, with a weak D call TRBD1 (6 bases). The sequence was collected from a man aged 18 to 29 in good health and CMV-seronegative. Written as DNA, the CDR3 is TGCGCCAGCAGCCTCCACCGGGACATTAACTATGGCTACACCTTC. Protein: CASSLHRDINYGYTF.